A single sample gave rise to the 25 T cell receptor beta chains below, sequenced in a study of technical replicates of blood from several donors. Measured with immunoSEQ multiplex PCR; TCRdb has only the in-frame clones, and not every one. In the table there are around 70,000 clones, around 94% of which are singletons. The sample was T cells isolated from PBMCs. Receptors were obtained from a human donor in good health.

This clone appeared once. The gene calls are TRBV25-1 and TRBJ1-2; D possibly corresponds to TRBD1 (5 bases). The V and J ends lost 8 bases and 2 bases respectively, with 9 bases between them. CDR1 MGHDK and CDR2 SYGVNS come from the germline V gene. The CDR3 is made up of 12 amino acids. This CDR3 is CASSGVNYGYTF. The DNA of the CDR3 is TGTGCCAGCTCGGGGGTGAACTATGGCTACACCTTC.

The chain uses TRBV29-1 and TRBJ2-1; TRBD2 matches 15 bases. The CDR3 consists of 17 residues. V shed 7 bases and J 0 bases; nucleotides not matched to a gene: 7. From germline, CDR1 is SQVTM and CDR2 ANQGSEA. CDR3 nucleotide sequence: TGCAGCGCACGGCAGGGACTAGCGGGAGGCTCCTACAATGAGCAGTTCTTC. The encoded protein is CSARQGLAGGSYNEQFF.

J is TRBJ2-1 and V is TRBV9; 9 nucleotides match TRBD1. The germline V gene encodes CDR1 SGDLS and CDR2 YYNGEE. There are 16 residues in the CDR3. V gave up 3 bases and J gave up 8 bases; unmatched junction bases: 12. This chain's CDR3 is CASSGLGTGRFDEQFF. DNA of the CDR3: TGTGCCAGCAGCGGCCTGGGGACAGGGAGGTTCGATGAGCAGTTCTTC.

This clone is a singleton in its sample. The CDR3 DNA reads as TGCAGCGCGACGGGAGGGACGGATGAAAAACTGTTTTTT. It codes for CSATGGTDEKLFF. J is TRBJ1-4 and V is TRBV29-1, with D possibly TRBD1 on 5 matching bases. Germline values: CDR1 SQVTM, CDR2 ANQGSEA. The CDR3 loop spans 13 amino acids. V lost 7 bases and J lost 6, with 15 bases in between.

This chain uses TRBV11-1 with TRBJ1-1; D possibly corresponds to TRBD1 (6 bases). This CDR3 has 14 residues. Germline assignment: CDR1 SGHAT and CDR2 FQDESV (reference sequence). Between the trimmed V and J ends, which lost 1 base and 4 bases, there was a span of 10 bases. The CDR3 coding sequence is TGTGCCAGCAGCTTAGACAGGGCGCGCACTGAAGCTTTCTTT. Residues: CASSLDRARTEAFF.

The CDR3: CASSLSYRGNTGELFF. The DNA for the CDR3 is TGTGCCAGCAGCCTTTCTTACAGGGGCAACACCGGGGAGCTGTTTTTT. The chain combines TRBV5-4 with TRBJ2-2; 7 bases are shared with TRBD1. The trim removed 4 bases at V and 2 bases at J, leaving 8 bases unmatched. Germline CDR1 SGHNT, CDR2 YYREEE (reference sequence). The CDR3 is 16 residues long.

The chain uses TRBV6-6 and TRBJ2-2; D is perhaps TRBD2 (5 bases). Germline V gene sequence: CDR1 MNHNY, CDR2 SVGAGI (reference sequence). The CDR3 has 14 amino acids. V lost 2 bases, J lost 1 base, and 5 bases lay in between. The CDR3 loop is CASSYRGNTGELFF. CDR3 coding DNA: TGTGCCAGCAGTTACCGGGGGAACACCGGGGAGCTGTTTTTT.

The J gene is TRBJ2-7, the V gene TRBV18, with TRBD2 matching over 9 bases. The V and J ends lost 3 bases and 0 bases, in that order; junction bases with no gene match: 6. Germline CDR1 reads KGHSH; CDR2 reads LQKENI. CDR3 length: 16 residues. The CDR3 DNA sequence: TGTGCCAGCTCACCTACCGGGACTAGCACCTCCTACGAGCAGTACTTC. Protein product: CASSPTGTSTSYEQYF.

J is TRBJ1-1 and V is TRBV6-1, with D unclear. Between the trimmed V and J ends, which lost 5 bases and 0 bases, there was a span of 4 bases. The CDR3 consists of 12 residues. The germline CDR1 and CDR2 sequences are MNHNS and SASEGT. The chain's CDR3 is CASSLMNTEAFF. The DNA for the CDR3 is TGTGCCAGCAGTCTTATGAACACTGAAGCTTTCTTT.

The rearrangement links TRBV6-5 to TRBJ1-1, with D possibly matching TRBD1 (5 bases). Germline lookup yields CDR1 MNHEY and CDR2 SVGAGI. The CDR3 is 15 residues long. V lost 2 bases and J lost 0, with 10 bases in between. CDR3 in amino acids: CASSYGGGMNTEAFF. CDR3 DNA: TGTGCCAGCAGTTACGGGGGGGGAATGAACACTGAAGCTTTCTTT.

The chain uses TRBV7-3 and TRBJ1-1; D gene ambiguous. The CDR3 extends over 14 amino acids. Germline-derived CDR1 and CDR2 are SGHTA and FQGTGA. V dropped 2 bases and J dropped 4 bases, with 11 bases sitting between them. The CDR3, as DNA: TGTGCCAGCAGCTTATCGGGAACTTCCACTGAAGCTTTCTTT. Translated, it gives CASSLSGTSTEAFF.

This chain connects TRBV6-5 to TRBJ1-5; 10 bases fit TRBD1. CDR1 is MNHEY, CDR2 SVGAGI, per germline. The length of the CDR3 is 14 residues. After removal of 6 bases from V and 3 bases from J, the junction contained 2 bases not matched to a gene. The CDR3 sequence: CASRDRGHNQPQHF. CDR3 nucleotide sequence: TGTGCCAGCAGAGACAGGGGGCACAATCAGCCCCAGCATTTT.

V gene TRBV6-1 combines with J gene TRBJ1-4; no definite D call. CDR3 length equals 15 residues. The germline CDR1 and CDR2 sequences are MNHNS and SASEGT. Trimming shortened V by 2 bases and J by 8 bases, and 15 bases separated the two germline ends. As DNA, the CDR3 is TGTGCCAGCAGTGAACATCCGGGAACAACGGAAAAACTGTTTTTT. This codes for CASSEHPGTTEKLFF.

The CDR3 loop reads CASSQDIQGAEKLFF. As DNA, the CDR3 is TGTGCCAGCAGCCAAGACATTCAGGGGGCGGAAAAACTGTTTTTT. The chain recombines TRBV4-2 with TRBJ1-4; 8 nucleotides line up with TRBD1. This CDR3 region has 15 residues. V lost 0 bases to trimming and J lost 8 bases; unmatched junction nucleotides: 5. Germline-derived CDR1 and CDR2 are LGHNA and YNFKEQ.

This chain joins TRBV6-5 and TRBJ2-7; a weak D match, TRBD2 (6 bases). Germline CDR1 MNHEY, CDR2 SVGAGI. The CDR3 is made up of 13 amino acids. The CDR3 DNA reads TGTGCTAGTGGGGGGACTGGATCCTACGAGCAGTACTTC. This encodes CASGGTGSYEQYF.

The chain joins TRBV7-2 to TRBJ2-7; 8 bases map to TRBD2. CDR3 length: 16 amino acids. Unmatched junction bases numbered 9, after V lost 0 bases and J lost 5 bases. The germline gives CDR1 SGHTA, CDR2 FQGNSA. The CDR3 coding sequence is TGTGCCAGCAGCTTAGCGCCAGCGGGAGAAGGACACGAGCAGTACTTC. Protein sequence: CASSLAPAGEGHEQYF.

The chain recombines TRBV4-2 with TRBJ2-1; 7 nucleotides line up with TRBD2. Germline V gene lookup returns CDR1 LGHNA and CDR2 YNFKEQ. This CDR3 has 19 residues. With 0 bases clipped from V and 6 bases from J, the junction kept 17 bases outside the gene matches. The CDR3 loop reads CASSQDRGEGVGVSNEQFF. In DNA form, the CDR3 reads TGTGCCAGCAGCCAAGATCGGGGGGAAGGGGTAGGGGTCTCCAATGAGCAGTTCTTC.

This chain joins TRBV4-1 and TRBJ2-1, with 8 bases matching TRBD2. V lost 0 bases to trimming and J lost 9 bases; unmatched junction nucleotides: 4. The CDR3 consists of 14 residues. Germline V gene sequence: CDR1 MGHRA, CDR2 YSYEKL. The CDR3 sequence: CASSQEPGLAEQFF. CDR3 coding DNA: TGCGCCAGCAGCCAAGAACCCGGACTAGCTGAGCAGTTCTTC.

The chain recombines TRBV9 with TRBJ2-4; TRBD1 might be the D (5 bases). CDR1 SGDLS and CDR2 YYNGEE come from the germline V gene. Trimming shortened V by 0 bases and J by 6 bases, and 10 bases separated the two germline ends. The CDR3 is 14 residues long. CDR3 in DNA: TGTGCCAGCAGCGTAGCCAGGGAAGGAAACATTCAGTACTTC. It encodes CASSVAREGNIQYF. Using reference TRBV9 and TRBJ2-4 for the parts outside the CDR3, the full variable domain is DSGVTQTPKHLITATGQRVTLRCSPRSGDLSVYWYQQSLDQGLQFLIQYYNGEERAKGNILERFSAQQFPDLHSELNLSSLELGDSALYFCASSVAREGNIQYFGAGTRLSVL.

V and J are TRBV2 and TRBJ2-1, with D possibly being TRBD2 (6 bases). The CDR3 extends over 13 amino acids. The germline V and J ends were trimmed by 2 bases and 9 bases, with 11 bases remaining between them. Germline V lookup: CDR1 SNHLY, CDR2 FYNNEI. CDR3 bases: TGTGCCAGCAGTGAAAGCGGGTTAGGTGAGCAGTTCTTC. Residues: CASSESGLGEQFF.

This chain joins TRBV4-2 and TRBJ1-2; D not resolved. This CDR3 is built from 15 residues. CDR1 is LGHNA and CDR2 is YNFKEQ in the germline V gene. The V end lost 0 bases, the J end lost 2 bases, and 10 bases lay between the germline ends. The CDR3 DNA is TGTGCCAGCAGCCAAGATTGGCCGGGGAACTATGGCTACACCTTC. Translation gives CASSQDWPGNYGYTF.

This chain connects TRBV6-6 to TRBJ1-3, with D unclear. The CDR3 spans 15 residues. V was cut by 2 bases and J by 0 bases, with 8 bases left in between. Germline V gene data show CDR1 as MNHNY and CDR2 as SVGAGI (reference sequence). For the CDR3, the DNA is TGTGCCAGCAGTTACCTAGCTGGCTCTGGAAACACCATATATTTT. The encoded protein is CASSYLAGSGNTIYF.

The rearrangement links TRBV6-1 to TRBJ2-1; the match to TRBD2 covers 9 bases. The CDR3 is 14 amino acids. The germline CDR1 and CDR2 sequences are MNHNS and SASEGT. Trimming cost V 4 bases and J 5 bases; bases outside gene matches: 3. The CDR3 DNA reads as TGTGCCAGCAGTGTGGGACTAGCCAACAATGAGCAGTTCTTC. It encodes CASSVGLANNEQFF.

The chain employs TRBV15 and TRBJ2-2; the match to TRBD2 covers 13 bases. Losses at the gene ends were 8 bases for V and 3 bases for J; bases not matched to a gene: 9. CDR3 length: 17 amino acids. CDR1 and CDR2 (germline): LNHNV, YYDKDF (reference sequence). CDR3 loop: CATSKLAGGPYTGELFF. For the CDR3, the DNA is TGTGCCACCTCCAAACTAGCGGGAGGGCCCTACACCGGGGAGCTGTTTTTT. The variable domain in full, with the rest retrieved from reference TRBV15 and TRBJ2-2, is DAMVIQNPRYQVTQFGKPVTLSCSQTLNHNVMYWYQQKSSQAPKLLFHYYDKDFNNEADTPDNFQSRRPNTSFCFLDIRSPGLGDTAMYLCATSKLAGGPYTGELFFGEGSRLTVL.

The V and J genes are TRBV5-1 and TRBJ2-7; tentative D call: TRBD2 (5 bases). There are 12 residues in the CDR3. Germline V gene sequence: CDR1 SGHRS, CDR2 YFSETQ. Trimming stripped 3 bases from V and 6 bases from J, with 10 bases between. CDR3 region: CASSSLGSEQYF. CDR3 in DNA: TGCGCCAGCAGCTCTTTGGGGAGCGAGCAGTACTTC.